Listed below are T cell receptor beta chains from one sample, sequenced in a study of blood T cell repertoires in COVID-19. The protocol was immunoSEQ multiplex PCR, while the TCRdb copy is restricted to in-frame clones and leaves out a portion. The sample holds some 300,000 clones, roughly 91% seen once. Sample: peripheral blood. The receptors were sampled from a woman aged 30 to 39 with COVID-19, enrolled during active disease. The CDR3 runs from the conserved cysteine through the conserved F or W. D genes are given only for firm matches. Some rows have no size entry. The others give once, few or many, or a class for an expanded clone.

clone size,D gene,V gene,J gene,CDR3 DNA,CDR3 protein
NA,TRBD1,TRBV10-3,TRBJ2-5,TGTGCCATCAGTGAGGACAGGGCAAAAGAGACCCAGTACTTC,CAISEDRAKETQYF
NA,TRBD1,TRBV2,TRBJ1-5,TGTGCCAGCAGCCGACAGGGGGGTAGCAATCAGCCCCAGCATTTT,CASSRQGGSNQPQHF
once,NA,TRBV21-1,TRBJ1-5,TGTGCCAGCAGCCAGGGGGGTAATCAGCCCCAGCATTTT,CASSQGGNQPQHF
NA,NA,TRBV11-3,TRBJ1-1,TGTGCCAGCAGCTTAACCCAGGGCAACACTGAAGCTTTCTTT,CASSLTQGNTEAFF
NA,TRBD1,TRBV2,TRBJ1-1,TGTGCCAGCAGCCTGGGACAGCCTGAAGCTTTCTTT,CASSLGQPEAFF
NA,TRBD1,TRBV30,TRBJ1-1,TGTGCCTGGAGTTGGGCCGGGACAGGGCCTTTCTTT,CAWSWAGTGPFF
NA,NA,TRBV5-4,TRBJ2-3,TGTGCCAGCAGTAGTCGGGGGGCCCCAGATACGCAGTATTTT,CASSSRGAPDTQYF
NA,NA,TRBV2,TRBJ2-3,TGTGCCAGCAGTGAACTAGCATCTAGCACAGATACGCAGTATTTT,CASSELASSTDTQYF
few,TRBD2,TRBV7-2,TRBJ2-2,TGTGCCAGCAGCTTCGACCCCGGGGGGGCCCTCGGGGAGCTGTTTTTT,CASSFDPGGALGELFF
NA,TRBD1,TRBV9,TRBJ1-2,TGTGCCAGCAGCGTGGGGACAGGGGACTATGGCTACACCTTC,CASSVGTGDYGYTF
NA,NA,TRBV7-2,TRBJ1-5,TGTGCCAGCAGCTTACAGGGTACCCATAGCAATCAGCCCCAGCATTTT,CASSLQGTHSNQPQHF
NA,NA,TRBV6-6,TRBJ2-6,TGTGCCAGCTTACGAGGCTCTGGGGCCAACGTCCTGACTTTC,CASLRGSGANVLTF
NA,NA,TRBV3-1/TRBV3-2,TRBJ1-3,TGTGCCAGCAGCCAAGATAGAGTTGATCGAGGAGGAAACACCATATATTTT,CASSQDRVDRGGNTIYF
NA,NA,TRBV28,TRBJ1-1,TGTGCCAGCAGTTCCCCGTCAGGGTGGCCTGAAGCTTTCTTT,CASSSPSGWPEAFF
NA,NA,TRBV5-4,TRBJ2-4,TGTGCCAGCAGCCTCGGGAGGGGGCTGAACATTCAGTACTTC,CASSLGRGLNIQYF
NA,NA,TRBV12-3/TRBV12-4,TRBJ2-4,TGTGCCAGCGGCCAATTACTAGAAAACATTCAGTACTTC,CASGQLLENIQYF
few,NA,TRBV9,TRBJ1-6,TGTGCCAGCAGCGTAGTACCTAGGAATTCACCCCTCCACTTT,CASSVVPRNSPLHF
NA,NA,TRBV15,TRBJ1-5,TGTGCCACCAGCAGAGGACCCGAGACAGATAGCAATCAGCCCCAGCATTTT,CATSRGPETDSNQPQHF
NA,TRBD1,TRBV15,TRBJ2-3,TGTGCCACCAGCAGAGACACAGGGGGCACAGATACGCAGTATTTT,CATSRDTGGTDTQYF
NA,TRBD1,TRBV10-3,TRBJ2-5,TGTGCCATCAGTGAGACAGGGGCCGACCAAGAGACCCAGTACTTC,CAISETGADQETQYF
NA,NA,TRBV28,TRBJ1-4,TGTGCCAGCAGATTTCTCGCAGCAACTAATGAAAAACTGTTTTTT,CASRFLAATNEKLFF
NA,NA,TRBV5-1,TRBJ1-1,TGCGCCAGCAGCCCGACACTGAACACTGAAGCTTTCTTT,CASSPTLNTEAFF